This T cell receptor (beta chain) emerged from a study of CD8+CD57+ T cells in acquired aplastic anemia. Germline-derived CDR1 and CDR2 are SNHLY and FYNNEI. The length of the CDR3 is 20 amino acids, counting both ends. With regard to this clonotype: Since no conserved phenylalanine or tryptophan closes the CDR3, a read error is the likely cause. The DNA is left out, because the CDR3 cannot be placed on it with certainty; the CDR3 is given as TCRdb lists it.

Genomic DNA acted as the template from which TCR beta VDJ combination and CDR3 sequence profiling were carried out. TCRdb redid the calling of the reads with MiXCR, one entry per CDR3 protein. The sample carries some 280,000 distinct CDR3 sequences, approximately 57% recorded once. The chain is built from TRBV2 and TRBJ1-4; TRBD1, the table's D call, lacks a check against the DNA. Sequenced sample: sorted CD4+, CD8+, or CD8+CD57+ T cells (not recorded which) from PBMCs. This receptor was taken from a human donor with severe aplastic anemia or a healthy control (not recorded which). The CDR3 spells CARAHTTGTYEQYFGPCVTA.